This entry features one TCR beta chain sequence. This specimen belongs to a study of blood T cell repertoires in COVID-19. In the source study's methods: Counts of nucleated cells, estimated from reference gene primer amplification, were obtained. The method was immunoSEQ multiplex PCR; TCRdb's version includes in-frame clones alone and lacks a portion of them. V, J and clone size reflect that table, while D and trimming were determined from the DNA. The data show roughly 250,000 clones, 88% seen once. This CDR3 has 13 residues. V was cut by 6 bases and J by 5 bases, with 13 bases left in between. Germline CDR1 LNHDA, CDR2 SQIVND (reference sequence). Ages ranged from about 18 to 90 years, with residence in 24 US areas.

The source material was PBMCs or T cells enriched from blood (not recorded which). The chain combines TRBV19 with TRBJ1-1; D remains ambiguous. This TCR was recovered from a woman in her thirties or forties with acute COVID-19. CDR3 sequence (DNA): TGTGCCAGTAGCCCTACCACGGGGACTGAAGCTTTCTTT. Its translation: CASSPTTGTEAFF.